Following are 29 T cell receptor beta chains from one sample sequenced in a study of T cells after yellow fever vaccination. TCRdb re-analysed the 5' RACE reads in MiXCR, keeping a single row per CDR3 protein. The sample includes under 550,000 distinct CDR3 sequences, around a fifth of them seen just once. The starting material was PBMCs, obtained 21 days after the first yellow fever vaccination. The receptors come from a man aged 18 to 30 who received the YFV17D yellow fever vaccine.

Ten or more counts support this clonotype. This chain joins TRBV6-2 or TRBV6-3 and TRBJ2-5; 8 bases match TRBD2. This CDR3 has 14 residues. Germline assignment: CDR1 MNHEY and CDR2 SVGEGT. The V and J ends lost 5 bases and 5 bases, in that order; junction bases with no gene match: 7. CDR3 sequence: CASSRGGSEETQYF. CDR3 coding DNA: TGTGCCAGCAGTCGCGGGGGGTCGGAGGAGACCCAGTACTTC.

J is TRBJ2-5 and V is TRBV7-8; TRBD1 matches 8 bases. Germline values: CDR1 SGHVS, CDR2 FQNEAQ. This CDR3 has 19 amino acids. Trimming at V came to 1 base and at J to 2 bases, leaving 15 bases not matched to a gene. CDR3 protein: CASSLVPDRAPHPQETQYF. The CDR3 DNA is TGTGCCAGCAGCTTAGTACCGGACAGGGCGCCCCACCCGCAAGAGACCCAGTACTTC.

This chain joins TRBV12-3 or TRBV12-4 and TRBJ2-3; the D gene is possibly TRBD1 (5 bases). Trimming removed 4 bases at V and 2 bases at J, with 13 bases between. CDR3 length equals 15 residues. The CDR3: CASSSGVRATDTQYF. In nucleotides, the CDR3 is TGTGCCAGCAGTTCTGGAGTCAGGGCCACAGATACGCAGTATTTT.

This clonotype was observed a handful of times. The rearrangement uses TRBV14 and TRBJ2-1; D is ambiguous. Trimming removed 5 bases at V and 2 bases at J, with 19 bases between. CDR1 and CDR2 (germline): SGHDN, FVKESK. The CDR3 runs 17 residues. The DNA of the CDR3 is TGTGCCAGCAGCTCCCGGCCGCCTATTCGTCCCTACAATGAGCAGTTCTTC. This codes for CASSSRPPIRPYNEQFF.

The V and J genes are TRBV12-3 or TRBV12-4 and TRBJ1-1; no firm D call. The CDR3 covers 15 residues. V was cut by 3 bases and J by 1 base, with 12 bases left in between. The CDR3, as DNA: TGTGCCAGCAGTTTCTCGGTGACACCGAACACTGAAGCTTTCTTT. Amino acid sequence: CASSFSVTPNTEAFF.

This clonotype was counted between two and nine times. The genes are TRBV9 and TRBJ2-1, with D hard to call. Germline CDR1 SGDLS, CDR2 YYNGEE. The V end was cut by 1 base, the J end by 2 bases, with 10 bases between. There are 15 residues in the CDR3. The CDR3 region has the DNA TGTGCCAGCAGCGTAACTCGCGGACCCTACAATGAGCAGTTCTTC. Translating it yields CASSVTRGPYNEQFF.

V gene TRBV10-3 combines with J gene TRBJ2-3; D remains ambiguous. V was trimmed by 5 bases and J by 2 bases, leaving 17 bases between them. Germline-derived CDR1 and CDR2 are ENHRY and SYGVKD. The CDR3 has 16 residues. The CDR3 sequence is CAISLMSIKNTDTQYF. CDR3 in DNA: TGTGCCATCAGTTTGATGTCTATAAAGAACACAGATACGCAGTATTTT.

The chain combines TRBV9 with TRBJ2-6; D remains ambiguous. Germline V gives CDR1 SGDLS, CDR2 YYNGEE. The CDR3 sequence is 15 residues long. Trimming left V 1 base short and J 1 base short, with 6 bases between. The CDR3 reads CASSVSASGANVLTF. The CDR3 nucleotides read TGTGCCAGCAGCGTATCTGCGTCTGGGGCCAACGTCCTGACTTTC.

The chain uses TRBV30 and TRBJ2-1; tentative D call: TRBD2 (6 bases). The germline V gene encodes CDR1 GTSNPN and CDR2 SVGIG (reference sequence). V shed 5 bases and J shed 8 bases, with 10 bases lying between them. CDR3 length: 11 residues. CDR3 loop: CAWDGGHEQFF. CDR3 nucleotides: TGTGCCTGGGACGGGGGTCATGAGCAGTTCTTC.

Regarding this clonotype: Given a much more abundant clone one base away, this may be a read error. This chain connects TRBV6-1 to TRBJ2-6; D is possibly TRBD2 (6 bases). Per the germline V gene, CDR1 is MNHNS and CDR2 is SASEGT. The ends were cut back, 11 bases at V and 0 bases at J, with 17 bases in the middle. The CDR3 is 16 residues long. CDR3 sequence: CACHTGGVSGANVLTF. CDR3 in DNA: TGTGCCTGCCATACCGGCGGGGTCTCTGGGGCCAACGTCCTGACTTTC.

This sequence joins TRBV6-2 or TRBV6-3 and TRBJ2-2; the D is unclear. Trimming removed 2 bases from V and 7 bases from J, with 11 bases in between. CDR1 and CDR2 (germline): MNHEY, SVGEGT. The CDR3 totals 14 residues. The CDR3 nucleotides read TGTGCCAGCAGTTACGGTTCTATCCTCGGGGAGCTGTTTTTT. This codes for CASSYGSILGELFF.

This chain joins TRBV10-3 and TRBJ2-2; D gene unclear. The germline gives CDR1 ENHRY, CDR2 SYGVKD. V was shortened by 2 bases and J by 3 bases, with 7 bases between the two germline ends. The CDR3 extends over 14 amino acids. The CDR3 loop is CAISETEDTGELFF. CDR3 coding DNA: TGTGCCATCAGTGAGACAGAAGACACCGGGGAGCTGTTTTTT.

This clonotype came up a few times. The V and J genes are TRBV7-2 and TRBJ1-5; D may be TRBD1 (5 bases). The V end lost 2 bases, the J end lost 8 bases, and 13 bases lay between the germline ends. CDR1 and CDR2 from the germline V gene are SGHTA and FQGNSA. The CDR3 runs to 14 residues. The CDR3 DNA follows: TGTGCCAGCAGCTTACAAGGGTCGGGGGAGCCCCAGCATTTT. Protein product: CASSLQGSGEPQHF.

This chain uses TRBV18 with TRBJ2-1; the D call may be TRBD1 or TRBD2 (6 bases each). This CDR3 has 13 amino acids. The germline V gene encodes CDR1 KGHSH and CDR2 LQKENI. V dropped 0 bases and J dropped 13 bases, with 13 bases sitting between them. This CDR3 reads CASSPPSGGDQFF. The DNA for the CDR3 is TGTGCCAGCTCACCACCGTCCGGGGGCGACCAGTTCTTC.

This clonotype was counted between two and nine times. The chain uses TRBV6-5 and TRBJ1-3; no reliable D call. Trimming took off 2 bases at V and 0 bases at J, with 8 bases between the two ends. Germline lookup yields CDR1 MNHEY and CDR2 SVGAGI. The CDR3 spans 15 residues. In DNA form, the CDR3 reads TGTGCCAGCAGTTACGTAGACACCTCTGGAAACACCATATATTTT. Translated, it gives CASSYVDTSGNTIYF.

This CDR3 reads CASSSWTGTGEETQYF. DNA for the CDR3: TGTGCCAGCAGCTCCTGGACAGGGACAGGGGAAGAGACCCAGTACTTC. V and J are TRBV6-1 and TRBJ2-5; 10 bases fit TRBD1. The trim removed 6 bases at V and 3 bases at J, leaving 10 bases unmatched. Germline CDR1 and CDR2: MNHNS and SASEGT. The CDR3 spans 16 residues.

The V and J genes are TRBV10-3 and TRBJ2-7; maybe TRBD1 (6 bases). The V end lost 3 bases, the J end lost 2 bases, and 14 bases lay between the germline ends. Germline V gene lookup returns CDR1 ENHRY and CDR2 SYGVKD. This CDR3 has 15 residues. CDR3: CAISDSTGTPYEQYF. CDR3 nucleotide sequence: TGTGCCATCAGTGATTCGACAGGCACGCCCTACGAGCAGTACTTC.

This chain links TRBV20-1 with TRBJ1-4, with D unclear. Germline-derived CDR1 and CDR2 are DFQATT and SNEGSKA (reference sequence). The V and J ends lost 7 bases and 0 bases respectively, with 18 bases between them. The CDR3 has 16 residues. DNA of the CDR3: TGCAGTGTTAGTGGTAGAGCAGCTGCAACTAATGAAAAACTGTTTTTT. Translated, it gives CSVSGRAAATNEKLFF.

The genes are TRBV4-1 and TRBJ1-6; D unresolved. Looked up from germline, CDR1 is MGHRA and CDR2 is YSYEKL. The CDR3 runs to 16 residues. The V gene lost 1 base and the J gene lost 10 bases, with 17 bases spanning the gap. This CDR3 reads CASSQGGFGQTSPLHF. In DNA, the CDR3 is TGCGCCAGCAGCCAAGGAGGTTTTGGGCAGACCTCACCCCTCCACTTT.

The CDR3 DNA reads TGCGCCAGCAGCTCGGGGGGCGTACTCTATGGCTACACCTTC. It specifies CASSSGGVLYGYTF. J is TRBJ1-2 and V is TRBV5-1; D may be TRBD1 (6 bases). The CDR3 is 14 residues long. Germline CDR1 and CDR2: SGHRS and YFSETQ. V gave up 3 bases and J gave up 4 bases, with 13 bases separating them.

In this sample, this clonotype turned up a few times. V usage is TRBV6-5 and J usage is TRBJ2-5; 8 bases align to TRBD2. Germline V CDR1 and CDR2: MNHEY, SVGAGI. The CDR3 extends over 15 amino acids. Trimming took 2 bases from V and 5 from J; bases not matched to a gene: 7. The CDR3 here is CASSYVGGGGETQYF. CDR3 nucleotide sequence: TGTGCCAGCAGTTACGTCGGGGGGGGAGGGGAGACCCAGTACTTC.

The sample holds a few counts of this clonotype. The chain couples TRBV5-4 to TRBJ2-5; TRBD2 matches at 9 bases. CDR3 length equals 15 residues. Per germline, CDR1 SGHNT and CDR2 YYREEE (reference sequence). J gave up 3 bases and V 4 bases, and 7 bases lay outside the gene matches. The DNA of the CDR3 is TGTGCCAGCAGCCCCGGGACTAGCAGGAAAGAGACCCAGTACTTC. Translated: CASSPGTSRKETQYF.

This clonotype was counted a few times. V gene TRBV5-1 combines with J gene TRBJ2-5; possibly TRBD2 for D (6 bases). CDR1 and CDR2 (germline): SGHRS, YFSETQ. This CDR3 has 14 residues. With 5 bases removed from V and 4 bases from J, the gap between germline ends came to 15 bases. CDR3 nucleotides: TGCGCCAGCAGGCCGTTTGGGGGGTTAGAGACCCAGTACTTC. Encoded protein: CASRPFGGLETQYF.

This clonotype has just a few counts. This rearrangement joins TRBV5-4 to TRBJ2-2; D call uncertain. Trimming stripped 3 bases from V and 7 bases from J, with 7 bases between. Germline CDR1 is SGHNT and CDR2 is YYREEE (reference sequence). The CDR3 length is 12 residues. The DNA of the CDR3 is TGTGCCAGCAGCTGGCCAGTCGGGGAGCTGTTTTTT. This translates into CASSWPVGELFF.

The V gene is TRBV7-8, the J gene TRBJ2-3; D possibly corresponds to TRBD1 (5 bases). Germline CDR1 and CDR2: SGHVS and FQNEAQ. V was pared by 1 base and J by 0 bases, with 14 bases between. The CDR3 consists of 17 residues. CDR3 bases: TGTGCCAGCAGCTTAGAAGACCAGGGCGCTAGCACAGATACGCAGTATTTT. Amino acid sequence: CASSLEDQGASTDTQYF.

A few counts support this clonotype. V gene TRBV20-1 combines with J gene TRBJ2-7; the match to TRBD2 covers 7 bases. Germline values: CDR1 DFQATT, CDR2 SNEGSKA (reference sequence). V shed 8 bases, J shed 2 bases, and the junction held 6 bases outside the gene matches. The CDR3 is made up of 12 amino acids. Here the CDR3 DNA reads TGCAGTCCCCGGGGGGATACCTACGAGCAGTACTTC. Protein sequence: CSPRGDTYEQYF.

The rearrangement uses TRBV6-2 or TRBV6-3 and TRBJ2-3; D gene ambiguous. The CDR3 runs to 13 residues. The germline V gene has CDR1 MNHEY and CDR2 SVGEGT. Trimming shortened V by 4 bases and J by 4 bases, and 9 bases separated the two germline ends. This CDR3 is CASSFEVADTQYF. In nucleotides, the CDR3 is TGTGCCAGCAGTTTTGAAGTTGCAGATACGCAGTATTTT.

This clonotype showed up just a few times. The chain carries TRBV24-1 and TRBJ2-6; maybe TRBD1 (6 bases). The CDR3 is made up of 17 amino acids. V was clipped by 2 bases and J by 3 bases, with 13 bases between them. Germline CDR1 and CDR2: KGHDR and SFDVKD. This chain's CDR3 is CATSDSKQGFGANVLTF. CDR3 in DNA: TGTGCCACCAGTGATTCGAAACAGGGCTTTGGGGCCAACGTCCTGACTTTC.

V gene TRBV4-3 combines with J gene TRBJ2-3; TRBD2 matches 9 bases. V lost 0 bases, J lost 4 bases, and 8 bases stayed unmatched. Germline V gene lookup returns CDR1 LGHNA and CDR2 YSLEER. The CDR3 is 17 residues long. The CDR3 nucleotides are TGCGCCAGCAGCCAAGATCACAGCGGGGGGAAGGCAGATACGCAGTATTTT. Amino acid sequence: CASSQDHSGGKADTQYF.